This T cell receptor (beta chain) came from a study of blood T cell repertoires in COVID-19. For the study at large: Samples taken during acute and convalescent COVID-19 were collected in the United States, Italy and Spain. T cells, B-cell-depleted T cells, or PBMCs provided the cDNA or gDNA that served as material.

The CDR3 runs 16 residues. The germline gives CDR1 SGHRS, CDR2 YFSETQ. V was clipped by 4 bases and J by 0 bases; unmatched bases: 7. In the authors' workflow: Estimates of nucleated cell counts were drawn from the amplification of reference gene primers. Clones were sequenced by immunoSEQ multiplex PCR, and TCRdb holds only the in-frame ones, with some missing. V, J and clone size reflect that table, while D and trimming were determined from the DNA. The table records tens of thousands of clones, roughly four fifths of them present only once. The sequence was obtained from a human donor in a cohort sampled during active COVID-19. Source material: peripheral blood. The rearrangement links TRBV5-1 to TRBJ1-5; 7 nucleotides line up with TRBD1. CDR3 nucleotides: TGCGCCAGCAGCGCCGGGACAGCCGATAGCAATCAGCCCCAGCATTTT. Translation: CASSAGTADSNQPQHF.